Listed here is a single T cell receptor beta chain. This entry is derived from a study of CD4 T cells in relation to SARS-CoV-2 and coronaviruses. Study background: Convalescent donors were aged about 21 to 75, with median approximately 36 years.

The CDR3 runs 18 residues. Trimming removed 5 bases from V and 1 base from J; junction bases left unmatched: 15. The V gene's germline CDR1 is SEHNR and CDR2 FQNEAQ (reference sequence). Naive and memory CD4+ T cell DNA was deep-sequenced without culture. Repertoires were generated with immunoSEQ multiplex PCR, while TCRdb's copy carries only in-frame clones and drops some. Of approximately 50,000 clones in the sample, just over 90% were seen once. The receptor's source is an adult with COVID-19. Sequencing was carried out using naive CD4+ T cells from PBMCs. Regarding subset: naive CD4+ T cells isolated by negative enrichment. This chain uses TRBV7-9 with TRBJ2-3; the match to TRBD2 covers 7 bases. CDR3 residues: CASSQSPGGGRGTDTQYF. Written as DNA, the CDR3 is TGTGCCAGCAGCCAGAGTCCCGGGGGAGGGAGGGGCACAGATACGCAGTATTTT.